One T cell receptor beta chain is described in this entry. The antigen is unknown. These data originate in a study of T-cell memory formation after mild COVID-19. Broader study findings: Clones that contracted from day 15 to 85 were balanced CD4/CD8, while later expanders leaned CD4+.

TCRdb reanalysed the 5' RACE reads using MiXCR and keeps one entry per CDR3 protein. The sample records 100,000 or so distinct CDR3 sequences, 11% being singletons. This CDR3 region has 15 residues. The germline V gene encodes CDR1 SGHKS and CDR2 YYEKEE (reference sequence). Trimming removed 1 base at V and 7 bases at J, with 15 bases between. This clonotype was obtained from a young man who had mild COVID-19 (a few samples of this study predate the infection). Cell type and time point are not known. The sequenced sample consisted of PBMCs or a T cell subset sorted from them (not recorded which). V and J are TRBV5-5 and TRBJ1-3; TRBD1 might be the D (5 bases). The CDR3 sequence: CASSLSQGAGNTIYF. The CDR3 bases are TGTGCCAGCAGCTTGAGCCAGGGCGCCGGGAACACCATATATTTT. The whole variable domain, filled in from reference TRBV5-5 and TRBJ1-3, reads DAGVTQSPTHLIKTRGQQVTLRCSPISGHKSVSWYQQVLGQGPQFIFQYYEKEERGRGNFPDRFSARQFPNYSSELNVNALLLGDSALYLCASSLSQGAGNTIYFGEGSWLTVV.